This is a list of T cell receptor beta chains from one sample in a study of T cell responses to AZD1222 COVID-19 vaccine. TCRdb's table, derived via immunoSEQ multiplex PCR, lists solely in-frame clones and lacks some. Altogether fewer than 150,000 clones are present, 90% being singletons, with the ten largest covering around 3.7%. Sequencing was performed on peripheral blood, taken on day 0 of AZD1222 vaccination. The receptor source for this set is an adult in good health. CDR3s include the opening cysteine and the closing phenylalanine or tryptophan. A D gene is named only where the DNA matches it firmly. Expanded clones are given a class, and other clones once, few, many or no size at all.

v_call: TRBV5-6; clone_size: -; j_call: TRBJ1-5; d_call: -; cdr3_aa: CASSHRQAEPQHF; cdr3_nt: TGTGCCAGCAGCCACAGACAGGCGGAGCCCCAGCATTTT
v_call: TRBV7-8; clone_size: -; j_call: TRBJ2-7; d_call: -; cdr3_aa: CASSVGGSSYEQYF; cdr3_nt: TGTGCCAGCAGCGTAGGGGGGAGCTCCTACGAGCAGTACTTC
v_call: TRBV21-1; clone_size: -; j_call: TRBJ2-1; d_call: -; cdr3_aa: CASSKISSGGREQFF; cdr3_nt: TGTGCCAGCAGCAAAATATCTAGCGGGGGGCGGGAGCAGTTCTTC
v_call: TRBV19; clone_size: -; j_call: TRBJ2-3; d_call: -; cdr3_aa: CASSILGADTQYF; cdr3_nt: TGTGCCAGTAGTATACTGGGTGCAGATACGCAGTATTTT
v_call: TRBV5-5; clone_size: -; j_call: TRBJ1-6; d_call: -; cdr3_aa: CASSLDWGWNSPLHF; cdr3_nt: TGTGCCAGCAGCTTGGACTGGGGTTGGAATTCACCCCTCCACTTT
v_call: TRBV2; clone_size: many; j_call: TRBJ1-6; d_call: -; cdr3_aa: CASSRTSPSYNSPLHF; cdr3_nt: TGTGCCAGCAGTCGGACTTCACCCTCCTATAATTCACCCCTCCACTTT
v_call: TRBV6-4; clone_size: -; j_call: TRBJ2-3; d_call: -; cdr3_aa: CASSTDRGDTQYF; cdr3_nt: TGTGCCAGCAGCACGGACCGAGGGGATACGCAGTATTTT
v_call: TRBV7-9; clone_size: few; j_call: TRBJ1-1; d_call: -; cdr3_aa: CASSFGGLNTEAFF; cdr3_nt: TGTGCCAGCAGCTTCGGAGGACTGAACACTGAAGCTTTCTTT
v_call: TRBV2; clone_size: -; j_call: TRBJ2-7; d_call: -; cdr3_aa: CASRRGEQYF; cdr3_nt: TGTGCCAGCAGGCGCGGCGAGCAGTACTTC
v_call: TRBV6-4; clone_size: -; j_call: TRBJ2-1; d_call: -; cdr3_aa: CASSDSIGGAVEQFF; cdr3_nt: TGTGCCAGCAGTGACTCGATCGGCGGGGCGGTCGAGCAGTTCTTC
v_call: TRBV30; clone_size: -; j_call: TRBJ1-4; d_call: -; cdr3_aa: CAWDAWGKLFF; cdr3_nt: TGTGCCTGGGACGCTTGGGGAAAACTGTTTTTT
v_call: TRBV19; clone_size: -; j_call: TRBJ1-2; d_call: -; cdr3_aa: CASSIESNYGYTF; cdr3_nt: TGTGCCAGTAGTATAGAAAGCAACTATGGCTACACCTTC
v_call: TRBV4-1; clone_size: -; j_call: TRBJ1-1; d_call: -; cdr3_aa: CASSQPDRLSIEAFF; cdr3_nt: TGCGCCAGCAGCCAACCCGACAGGCTCTCGATTGAAGCTTTCTTT
v_call: TRBV4-1; clone_size: few; j_call: TRBJ1-1; d_call: TRBD1; cdr3_aa: CASSQLLRLRTGGNTEAFF; cdr3_nt: TGCGCCAGCAGCCAACTATTGCGGCTGAGGACAGGGGGGAACACTGAAGCTTTCTTT
v_call: TRBV30; clone_size: -; j_call: TRBJ2-4; d_call: -; cdr3_aa: CAWMRGAGLAKNIQYF; cdr3_nt: TGTGCCTGGATGAGGGGCGCGGGGTTAGCCAAAAACATTCAGTACTTC
v_call: TRBV12-5; clone_size: -; j_call: TRBJ2-3; d_call: TRBD2; cdr3_aa: CASGLRLAGVRDTQYF; cdr3_nt: TGTGCTAGTGGTTTGAGGCTAGCGGGAGTAAGAGATACGCAGTATTTT
v_call: TRBV12-3/TRBV12-4; clone_size: -; j_call: TRBJ1-2; d_call: -; cdr3_aa: CASTPFWEGGYTF; cdr3_nt: TGTGCCAGCACCCCCTTTTGGGAGGGTGGCTACACCTTC
v_call: TRBV4-2; clone_size: once; j_call: TRBJ2-4; d_call: -; cdr3_aa: CASSQVGVTKNIQYF; cdr3_nt: TGTGCCAGCAGCCAAGTTGGAGTTACCAAAAACATTCAGTACTTC
v_call: TRBV5-1; clone_size: -; j_call: TRBJ2-7; d_call: TRBD2; cdr3_aa: CASSLARGSGYEQYF; cdr3_nt: TGCGCCAGCAGCTTGGCCCGCGGGAGTGGGTACGAGCAGTACTTC
v_call: TRBV23-1; clone_size: -; j_call: TRBJ1-6; d_call: -; cdr3_aa: CASSRFSDSPLHF; cdr3_nt: TGCGCCAGCAGTCGGTTTTCGGATTCACCCCTCCACTTT
v_call: TRBV6-5; clone_size: -; j_call: TRBJ1-1; d_call: -; cdr3_aa: CASRGSDEAFF; cdr3_nt: TGTGCCAGCAGGGGGAGTGATGAAGCTTTCTTT
v_call: TRBV10-3; clone_size: -; j_call: TRBJ1-2; d_call: -; cdr3_aa: CAISESSDYGYTF; cdr3_nt: TGTGCCATCAGTGAGTCATCGGACTATGGCTACACCTTC
v_call: TRBV24-1; clone_size: -; j_call: TRBJ1-2; d_call: -; cdr3_aa: CATSDGPANYGYTF; cdr3_nt: TGTGCCACCAGTGACGGTCCAGCTAACTATGGCTACACCTTC
v_call: TRBV4-2; clone_size: -; j_call: TRBJ2-5; d_call: -; cdr3_aa: CASSRQAYQETQYF; cdr3_nt: TGTGCCAGCAGCCGTCAAGCTTACCAAGAGACCCAGTACTTC
v_call: TRBV7-3; clone_size: -; j_call: TRBJ2-3; d_call: TRBD2; cdr3_aa: CASSLRSSGRQELRTDTQYF; cdr3_nt: TGTGCCAGCAGCTTACGGTCTAGCGGGAGGCAAGAGCTACGAACAGATACGCAGTATTTT
v_call: TRBV27; clone_size: -; j_call: TRBJ2-6; d_call: -; cdr3_aa: CASSDSNGANVLTF; cdr3_nt: TGTGCCAGCAGCGACAGTAATGGGGCCAACGTCCTGACTTTC
v_call: TRBV9; clone_size: -; j_call: TRBJ2-1; d_call: TRBD2; cdr3_aa: CASSLAGGADRVEQFF; cdr3_nt: TGTGCCAGCAGTCTAGCGGGAGGCGCAGATCGGGTTGAGCAGTTCTTC
v_call: TRBV2; clone_size: -; j_call: TRBJ1-5; d_call: TRBD1; cdr3_aa: CASDPDRGFNQPQHF; cdr3_nt: TGTGCCAGCGATCCGGACAGGGGGTTCAATCAGCCCCAGCATTTT